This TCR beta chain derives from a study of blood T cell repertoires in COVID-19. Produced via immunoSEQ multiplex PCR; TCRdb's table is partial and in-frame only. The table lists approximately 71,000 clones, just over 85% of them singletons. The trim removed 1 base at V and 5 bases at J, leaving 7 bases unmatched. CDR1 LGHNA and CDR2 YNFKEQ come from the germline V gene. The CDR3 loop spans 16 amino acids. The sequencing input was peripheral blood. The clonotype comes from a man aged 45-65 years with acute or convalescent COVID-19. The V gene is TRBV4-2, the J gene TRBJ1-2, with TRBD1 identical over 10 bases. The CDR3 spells CASSQADGTGVYGYTF. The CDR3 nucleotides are TGTGCCAGCAGCCAAGCCGACGGGACAGGGGTGTATGGCTACACCTTC.